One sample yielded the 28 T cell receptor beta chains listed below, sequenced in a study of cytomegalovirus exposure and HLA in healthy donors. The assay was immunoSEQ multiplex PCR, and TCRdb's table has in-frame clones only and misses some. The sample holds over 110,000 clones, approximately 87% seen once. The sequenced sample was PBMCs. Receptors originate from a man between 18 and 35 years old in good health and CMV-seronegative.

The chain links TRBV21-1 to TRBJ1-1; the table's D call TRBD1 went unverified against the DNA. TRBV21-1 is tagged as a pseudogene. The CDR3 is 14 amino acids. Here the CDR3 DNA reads TGTGCCAGCAGCAAACTTGTCAGGCAACCTGAAGCTTTCTTT. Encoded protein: CASSKLVRQPEAFF.

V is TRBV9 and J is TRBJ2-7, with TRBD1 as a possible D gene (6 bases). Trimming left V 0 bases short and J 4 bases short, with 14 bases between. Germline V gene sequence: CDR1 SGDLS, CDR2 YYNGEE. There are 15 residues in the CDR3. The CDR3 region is CASSVGWGHGYEQYF. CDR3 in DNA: TGTGCCAGCAGCGTAGGGTGGGGGCATGGTTACGAGCAGTACTTC. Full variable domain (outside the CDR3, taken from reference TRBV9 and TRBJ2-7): DSGVTQTPKHLITATGQRVTLRCSPRSGDLSVYWYQQSLDQGLQFLIQYYNGEERAKGNILERFSAQQFPDLHSELNLSSLELGDSALYFCASSVGWGHGYEQYFGPGTRLTVT.

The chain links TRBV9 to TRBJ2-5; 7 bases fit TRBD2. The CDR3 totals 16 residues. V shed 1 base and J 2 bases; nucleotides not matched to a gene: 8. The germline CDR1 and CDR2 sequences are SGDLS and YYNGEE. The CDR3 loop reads CASSVSGGRGQETQYF. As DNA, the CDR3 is TGTGCCAGCAGCGTAAGTGGCGGGAGAGGGCAAGAGACCCAGTACTTC. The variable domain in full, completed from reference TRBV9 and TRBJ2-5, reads DSGVTQTPKHLITATGQRVTLRCSPRSGDLSVYWYQQSLDQGLQFLIQYYNGEERAKGNILERFSAQQFPDLHSELNLSSLELGDSALYFCASSVSGGRGQETQYFGPGTRLLVL.

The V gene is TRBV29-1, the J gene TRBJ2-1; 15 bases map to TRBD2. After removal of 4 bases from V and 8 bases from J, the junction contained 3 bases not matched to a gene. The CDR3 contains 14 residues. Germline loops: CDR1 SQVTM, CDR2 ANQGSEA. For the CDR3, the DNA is TGCAGCGTTGTAGGACTAGCGGGGGGGGATGAGCAGTTCTTC. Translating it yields CSVVGLAGGDEQFF.

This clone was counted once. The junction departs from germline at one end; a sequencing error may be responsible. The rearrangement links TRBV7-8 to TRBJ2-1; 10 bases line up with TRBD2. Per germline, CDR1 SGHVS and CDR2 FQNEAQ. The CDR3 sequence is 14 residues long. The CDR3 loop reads CASSTRPSGRIDLF. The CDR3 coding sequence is TGTGCCAGCAGCACACGGCCTAGCGGGAGAATCGACCTCTTC.

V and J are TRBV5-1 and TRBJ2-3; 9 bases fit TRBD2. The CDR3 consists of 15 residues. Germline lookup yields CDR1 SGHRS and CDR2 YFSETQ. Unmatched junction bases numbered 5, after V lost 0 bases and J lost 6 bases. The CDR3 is CASSLGRLAADTQYF. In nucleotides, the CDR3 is TGCGCCAGCAGCTTGGGGAGACTAGCGGCTGATACGCAGTATTTT.

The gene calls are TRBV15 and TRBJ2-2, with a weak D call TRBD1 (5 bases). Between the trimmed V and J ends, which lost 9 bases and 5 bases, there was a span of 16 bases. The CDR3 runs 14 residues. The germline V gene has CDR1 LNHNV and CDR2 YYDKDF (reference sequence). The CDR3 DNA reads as TGTGCCACGCAACAAGGGGCTGGTACCGGGGAGCTGTTTTTT. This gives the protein CATQQGAGTGELFF.

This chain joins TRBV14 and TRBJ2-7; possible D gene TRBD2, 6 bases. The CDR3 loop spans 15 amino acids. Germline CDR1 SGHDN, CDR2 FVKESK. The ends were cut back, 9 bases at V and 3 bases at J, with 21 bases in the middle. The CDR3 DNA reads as TGTGCCAGTACGGCCAGGCGGGACCCCATCTACGAGCAGTACTTC. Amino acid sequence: CASTARRDPIYEQYF.

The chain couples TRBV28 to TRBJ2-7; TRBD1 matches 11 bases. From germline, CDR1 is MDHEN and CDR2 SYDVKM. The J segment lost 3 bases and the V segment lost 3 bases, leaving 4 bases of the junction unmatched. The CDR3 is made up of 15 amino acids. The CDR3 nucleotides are TGTGCCAGCAGTTTGATCGGGACAGGGGGCTACGAGCAGTACTTC. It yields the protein CASSLIGTGGYEQYF.

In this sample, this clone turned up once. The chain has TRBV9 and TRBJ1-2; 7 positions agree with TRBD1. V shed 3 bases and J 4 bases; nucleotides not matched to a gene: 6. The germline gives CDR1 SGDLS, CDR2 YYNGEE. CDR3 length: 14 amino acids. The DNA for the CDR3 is TGTGCCAGCAGCGCCAGGGGGGCGGGCTATGGCTACACCTTC. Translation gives CASSARGAGYGYTF.

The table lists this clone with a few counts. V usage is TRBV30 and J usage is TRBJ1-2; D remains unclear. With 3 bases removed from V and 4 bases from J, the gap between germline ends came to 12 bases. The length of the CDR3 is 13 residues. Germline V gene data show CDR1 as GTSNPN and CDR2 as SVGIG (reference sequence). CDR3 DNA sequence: TGTGCCTGGAGCGCCGATGGGAGCTATGGCTACACCTTC. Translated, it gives CAWSADGSYGYTF.

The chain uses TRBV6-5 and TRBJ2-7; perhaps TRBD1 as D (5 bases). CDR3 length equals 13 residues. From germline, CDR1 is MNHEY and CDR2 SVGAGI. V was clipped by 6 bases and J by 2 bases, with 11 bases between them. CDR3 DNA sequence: TGTGCCAGCAGAGCGACAGCAACCTACGAGCAGTACTTC. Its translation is CASRATATYEQYF.

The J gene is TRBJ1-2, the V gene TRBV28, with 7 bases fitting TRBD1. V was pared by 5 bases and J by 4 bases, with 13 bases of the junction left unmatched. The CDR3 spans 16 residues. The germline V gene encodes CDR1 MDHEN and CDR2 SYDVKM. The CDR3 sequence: CASSTTTGVLSYGYTF. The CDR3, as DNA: TGTGCCAGCAGTACGACTACAGGGGTGCTATCCTATGGCTACACCTTC.

CDR3 amino acids: CAWSLAGPEQYF. Written as DNA, the CDR3 is TGTGCCTGGAGTTTGGCGGGTCCCGAGCAGTACTTC. The V and J genes are TRBV30 and TRBJ2-7; D is possibly TRBD2 (5 bases). Deletions cut 2 bases from V and 6 bases from J, with 11 bases between. Germline V gene sequence: CDR1 GTSNPN, CDR2 SVGIG (reference sequence). There are 12 residues in the CDR3.

CDR3 in amino acids: CASSPQDLNYGYTF. In nucleotides, the CDR3 is TGTGCCAGTAGTCCCCAGGACTTGAACTATGGCTACACCTTC. V usage is TRBV19 and J usage is TRBJ1-2, with unresolved D. V lost 5 bases and J 2 bases, leaving 12 bases between the germline ends. Per the germline V gene, CDR1 is LNHDA and CDR2 is SQIVND (reference sequence). CDR3 length: 14 amino acids.

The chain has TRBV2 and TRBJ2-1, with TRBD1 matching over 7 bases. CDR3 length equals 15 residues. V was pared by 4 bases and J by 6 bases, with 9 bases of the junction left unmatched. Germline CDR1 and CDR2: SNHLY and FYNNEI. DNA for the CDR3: TGTGCCAGCAGTGTACCACAGGGGTCCCGCAATGAGCAGTTCTTC. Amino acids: CASSVPQGSRNEQFF.

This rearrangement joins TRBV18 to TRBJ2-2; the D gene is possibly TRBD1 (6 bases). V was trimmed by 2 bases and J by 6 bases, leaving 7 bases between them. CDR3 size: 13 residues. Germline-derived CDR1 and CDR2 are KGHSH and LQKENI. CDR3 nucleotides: TGTGCCAGCTCACCAGGACAGTCCGGGGAGCTGTTTTTT. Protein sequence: CASSPGQSGELFF. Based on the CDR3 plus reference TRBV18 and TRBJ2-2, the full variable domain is NAGVMQNPRHLVRRRGQEARLRCSPMKGHSHVYWYRQLPEEGLKFMVYLQKENIIDESGMPKERFSAEFPKEGPSILRIQQVVRGDSAAYFCASSPGQSGELFFGEGSRLTVL.

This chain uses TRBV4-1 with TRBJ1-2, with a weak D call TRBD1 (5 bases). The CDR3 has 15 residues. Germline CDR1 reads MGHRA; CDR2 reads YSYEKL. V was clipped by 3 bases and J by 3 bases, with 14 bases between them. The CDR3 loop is CASSHSVQGYYGYTF. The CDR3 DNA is TGCGCCAGCAGCCACTCAGTTCAGGGATACTATGGCTACACCTTC.

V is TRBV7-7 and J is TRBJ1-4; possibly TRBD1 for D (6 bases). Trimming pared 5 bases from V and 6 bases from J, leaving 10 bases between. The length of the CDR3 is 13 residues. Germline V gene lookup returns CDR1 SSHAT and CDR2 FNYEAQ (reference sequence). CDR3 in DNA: TGTGCCAGCAGCCCCCGGACAGATGAAAAACTGTTTTTT. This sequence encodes CASSPRTDEKLFF.

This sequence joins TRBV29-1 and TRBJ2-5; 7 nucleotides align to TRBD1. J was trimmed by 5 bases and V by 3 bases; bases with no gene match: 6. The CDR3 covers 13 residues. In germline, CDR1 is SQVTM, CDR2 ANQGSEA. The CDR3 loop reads CSVDWTGSETQYF. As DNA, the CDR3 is TGCAGCGTTGATTGGACAGGATCGGAGACCCAGTACTTC. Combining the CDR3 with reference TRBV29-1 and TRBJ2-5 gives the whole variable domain SAVISQKPSRDICQRGTSLTIQCQVDSQVTMMFWYRQQPGQSLTLIATANQGSEATYESGFVIDKFPISRPNLTFSTLTVSNMSPEDSSIYLCSVDWTGSETQYFGPGTRLLVL.

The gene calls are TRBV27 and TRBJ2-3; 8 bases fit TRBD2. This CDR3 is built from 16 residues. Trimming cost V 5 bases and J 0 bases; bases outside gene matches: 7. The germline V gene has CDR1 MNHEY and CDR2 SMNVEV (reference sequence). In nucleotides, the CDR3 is TGTGCCAGCAGTCGAGACACTAGCGGAAGCACAGATACGCAGTATTTT. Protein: CASSRDTSGSTDTQYF.

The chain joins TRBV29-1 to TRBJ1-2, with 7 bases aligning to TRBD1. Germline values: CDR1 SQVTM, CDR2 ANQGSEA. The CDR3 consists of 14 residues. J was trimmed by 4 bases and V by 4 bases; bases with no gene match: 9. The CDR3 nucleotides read TGCAGCGTTGGAGGTGAAGGGGGCGGCTATGGCTACACCTTC. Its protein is CSVGGEGGGYGYTF.

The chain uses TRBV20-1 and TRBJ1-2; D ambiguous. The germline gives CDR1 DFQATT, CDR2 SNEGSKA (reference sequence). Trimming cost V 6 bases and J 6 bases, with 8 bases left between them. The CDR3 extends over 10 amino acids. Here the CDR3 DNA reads TGCAGTGCCCCGAGTCATGGCTACACCTTC. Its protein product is CSAPSHGYTF.

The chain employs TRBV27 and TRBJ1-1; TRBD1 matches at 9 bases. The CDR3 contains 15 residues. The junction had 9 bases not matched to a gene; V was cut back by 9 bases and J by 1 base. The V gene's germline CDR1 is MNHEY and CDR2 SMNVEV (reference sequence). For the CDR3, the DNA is TGTGCCAGTCTTGCATTACAGGGGGCGAACACTGAAGCTTTCTTT. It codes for CASLALQGANTEAFF.

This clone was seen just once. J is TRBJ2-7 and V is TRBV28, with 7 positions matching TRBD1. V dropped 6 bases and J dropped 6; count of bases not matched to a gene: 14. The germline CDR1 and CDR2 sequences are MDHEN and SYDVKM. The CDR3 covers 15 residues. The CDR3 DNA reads TGTGCCAGCAGCCGTGGAGACAGGGAAGTAACCGAGCAGTACTTC. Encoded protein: CASSRGDREVTEQYF.

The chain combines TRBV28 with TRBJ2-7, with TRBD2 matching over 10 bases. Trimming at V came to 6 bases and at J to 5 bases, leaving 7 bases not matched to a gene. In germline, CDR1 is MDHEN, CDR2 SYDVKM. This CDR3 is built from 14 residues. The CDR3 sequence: CASRSSGTSDEQYF. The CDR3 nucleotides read TGTGCCAGCAGATCGTCCGGGACTAGCGACGAGCAGTACTTC.

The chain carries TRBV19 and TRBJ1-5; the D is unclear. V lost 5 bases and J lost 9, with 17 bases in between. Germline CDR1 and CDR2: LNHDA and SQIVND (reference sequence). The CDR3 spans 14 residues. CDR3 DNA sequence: TGTGCCAGTAGTCCATCTGTAGGGCGGGGGCCCCAGCATTTT. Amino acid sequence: CASSPSVGRGPQHF.

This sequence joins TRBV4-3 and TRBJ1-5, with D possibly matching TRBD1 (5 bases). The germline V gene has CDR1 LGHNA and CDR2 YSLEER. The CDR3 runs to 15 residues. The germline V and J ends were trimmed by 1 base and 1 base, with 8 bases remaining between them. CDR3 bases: TGCGCCAGCAGCCAAGTCAGGGTAAGCAATCAGCCCCAGCATTTT. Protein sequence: CASSQVRVSNQPQHF.